This T cell receptor (beta chain) originates from a study of T-cell memory formation after mild COVID-19. Using constant-segment primers, 5'RACE produced TCR alpha and TCR beta cDNA libraries carrying sample barcodes and UMIs. In TCRdb, the 5' RACE reads were re-called with MiXCR into one record per CDR3 protein. The table has fewer than 400,000 distinct CDR3 sequences, 16% seen once. This clonotype was recorded a few times. Its antigen is not identified. General study findings and limits: Day 15 to 85 contractors were CD4/CD8 balanced; later expanders leaned CD4+. Pre-infection memory harbored some responding clones, suggesting cross-reactive memory joined.

Germline lookup yields CDR1 SGHNT and CDR2 YYREEE (reference sequence). The V end lost 2 bases, the J end lost 5 bases, and 16 bases lay between the germline ends. This CDR3 spans 15 amino acids. The sequenced sample was PBMCs or a T cell subset sorted from them (not recorded which). The gene calls are TRBV5-4 and TRBJ2-5; D assignment may be TRBD1 or TRBD2 (6 bases each). This TCR came from a man between 18 and 29 years old who had mild COVID-19 (a few samples of this study predate the infection). Cell type and time point are not known. CDR3 DNA: TGTGCCAGCAGCTTTTTTCCGGGGGCGGAGGAGACCCAGTACTTC. Its protein is CASSFFPGAEETQYF.